Listed here are 2 T cell receptor beta chains from one sample, sequenced in a study of shared clonotypes between healthy human individuals. Sequenced by immunoSEQ multiplex PCR; TCRdb stores in-frame clones only, minus some. The data show hundreds of thousands of clones, around 93% seen once. CD8 cells classed as naive were CD45RO-negative and positively selected for CCR7, excluding terminally differentiated effector memory CD45RA+ cells. Sequencing was done on a sample of naive CD8+ T cells sorted from blood. The origin of the receptors is a man under 40 in good health.

This clone has just one count. This rearrangement joins TRBV7-9 to TRBJ1-2; 12 bases agree with TRBD1. J gave up 0 bases and V 6 bases, and 11 bases lay outside the gene matches. The CDR3 consists of 18 residues. The germline V gene encodes CDR1 SEHNR and CDR2 FQNEAQ (reference sequence). For the CDR3, the DNA is TGTGCCAGCAGTCCTCCCCGAGGGACAGGGGGCGCTAACTATGGCTACACCTTC. It encodes CASSPPRGTGGANYGYTF.

This clone appeared a few times. This chain connects TRBV6-6 to TRBJ2-5; D not certain. Germline CDR1 and CDR2: MNHNY and SVGAGI (reference sequence). The CDR3 is 14 residues long. V lost 6 bases and J lost 5, with 16 bases in between. CDR3 nucleotides: TGTGCCAGCAGCCCCGGAATGGGTGGGGAGACCCAGTACTTC. Protein: CASSPGMGGETQYF.